This T cell receptor (beta chain) is drawn from a study of shared clonotypes between healthy human individuals. Looking at the study overall: Each donor's CD4 naive and CD4 memory cells filled three plates apiece, CD8 naive two, and CD8 memory one.

Clones were read by immunoSEQ multiplex PCR, and TCRdb kept only the in-frame ones, dropping some. The sample contains about 2 million clones, over 85% of which appear only once. The source of this sequence is a man younger than 35 in good health. The sample was naive CD4+ T cells sorted from blood. Subset meaning: CD45RA+ positively selected.

The CDR3 here is CASGSDGTDTQYF. The CDR3 DNA follows: TGTGCCAGCGGTAGTGACGGCACAGATACGCAGTATTTT. The chain joins TRBV25-1 to TRBJ2-3; D not certain. With 8 bases removed from V and 1 base from J, the gap between germline ends came to 10 bases. Germline loops: CDR1 MGHDK, CDR2 SYGVNS. This CDR3 region has 13 residues.